This is a list of T cell receptor beta chains from one sample in a study of molecular identifiers for immune sequencing clone quantification. TCRdb re-called the PCR reads through MiXCR, storing one row per CDR3 protein. Seen here are 400,000 to 600,000 distinct CDR3 sequences, about a fifth observed once, and the top ten hold around 0.84%. The sequenced sample was naive CD8+ T cells from blood, with Jurkat cell RNA spiked in. The receptors here all came from a human donor in good health. Some libraries in this study had Jurkat cell RNA spiked in. Each CDR3 is given with its conserved first and last residue. The D gene is left open where the match is weak. Clone sizes are given selectively: once, few, many, or a class where the clone is expanded.

J gene: TRBJ2-3; V gene: TRBV3-1; D gene: TRBD1; clone size: NA; CDR3 DNA: TGTGTCAGCAGCCAGGATCCGGGACAGGCCATTCAGGATACGCAGTATTTT; CDR3 protein: CVSSQDPGQAIQDTQYF
J gene: TRBJ2-7; V gene: TRBV6-1; D gene: TRBD1; clone size: NA; CDR3 DNA: TGTGCCAGCAGTGTAACAGGGGGCCCTCCTGGGGAGCAGTACTTC; CDR3 protein: CASSVTGGPPGEQYF
J gene: TRBJ1-2; V gene: TRBV30; D gene: NA; clone size: few; CDR3 DNA: TGTGCCTGGAGTTCCCCATCGAGGTCAGCCTATGGCCACACCTTC; CDR3 protein: CAWSSPSRSAYGHTF
J gene: TRBJ2-1; V gene: TRBV7-9; D gene: NA; clone size: NA; CDR3 DNA: TGTGCCAGCAGCGCCCACAGTGAATCGGACTACAATGAGCAGTTCTTC; CDR3 protein: CASSAHSESDYNEQFF
J gene: TRBJ2-1; V gene: TRBV14; D gene: NA; clone size: NA; CDR3 DNA: TGTGCCAGCAGCCAATATCAGGGAGGTTTTGCCTCCTACAATGAGCAGTTCTTC; CDR3 protein: CASSQYQGGFASYNEQFF
J gene: TRBJ2-7; V gene: TRBV6-2/TRBV6-3; D gene: NA; clone size: few; CDR3 DNA: TGTGCCAGCAGTTATTCCGGGACAACCCCAAACTACGAGCAGTACTTC; CDR3 protein: CASSYSGTTPNYEQYF
J gene: TRBJ2-7; V gene: TRBV10-3; D gene: TRBD2; clone size: few; CDR3 DNA: TGTGCCATCAGTGAGGGTGCGGGGGGAGGATACGAGCAGTACTTC; CDR3 protein: CAISEGAGGGYEQYF
J gene: TRBJ2-7; V gene: TRBV6-2/TRBV6-3; D gene: NA; clone size: many; CDR3 DNA: TGTGCCAGCAGTTCTAGCCGCCCCACGGGCGAGCAGTACTTC; CDR3 protein: CASSSSRPTGEQYF
J gene: TRBJ1-3; V gene: TRBV7-9; D gene: NA; clone size: NA; CDR3 DNA: TGTGCCAGCAGCCCCCGACAGACGGTGGGTGGAAACACCATATATTTT; CDR3 protein: CASSPRQTVGGNTIYF
J gene: TRBJ1-2; V gene: TRBV5-4; D gene: TRBD1; clone size: NA; CDR3 DNA: TGTGCCAGCAGCTTCTGGACAGGGCCAGAAGGCTACACCTTC; CDR3 protein: CASSFWTGPEGYTF
J gene: TRBJ2-3; V gene: TRBV24-1; D gene: TRBD2; clone size: many; CDR3 DNA: TGTGCCACCAGTGATCATGACGAACTAGCGGGAGAAACAGATACGCAGTATTTT; CDR3 protein: CATSDHDELAGETDTQYF
J gene: TRBJ2-5; V gene: TRBV6-6; D gene: NA; clone size: NA; CDR3 DNA: TGTGCCAGCAGTTATCCGGGGCAAGAGACCCAGTACTTC; CDR3 protein: CASSYPGQETQYF
J gene: TRBJ1-1; V gene: TRBV4-3; D gene: TRBD1; clone size: many; CDR3 DNA: TGCGCCAGCAGCCAAGAACGGACAGGGGTGATCGCTGAAGCTTTCTTT; CDR3 protein: CASSQERTGVIAEAFF
J gene: TRBJ2-1; V gene: TRBV6-5; D gene: NA; clone size: many; CDR3 DNA: TGTGCCAGCAGCCCGAACCGTAGGGAGCAGTTCTTC; CDR3 protein: CASSPNRREQFF
J gene: TRBJ1-5; V gene: TRBV20-1; D gene: NA; clone size: many; CDR3 DNA: TGCAGTGCCCCCGAGGGTCTGGGTCAGCCCCAGCATTTT; CDR3 protein: CSAPEGLGQPQHF
J gene: TRBJ2-7; V gene: TRBV20-1; D gene: NA; clone size: many; CDR3 DNA: TGCAGTGCTATCCACAGGTTTTCCTACGAGCAGTACTTC; CDR3 protein: CSAIHRFSYEQYF
J gene: TRBJ1-5; V gene: TRBV6-2/TRBV6-3; D gene: NA; clone size: NA; CDR3 DNA: TGTGCCAGCAGCCCTCAGGCTCAGCCCCAGCATTTT; CDR3 protein: CASSPQAQPQHF
J gene: TRBJ2-3; V gene: TRBV27; D gene: TRBD1; clone size: NA; CDR3 DNA: TGTGCCAGCAGTTACCCAGGGGGCGCGGGCACAGATACGCAGTATTTT; CDR3 protein: CASSYPGGAGTDTQYF
J gene: TRBJ1-2; V gene: TRBV12-3/TRBV12-4; D gene: NA; clone size: few; CDR3 DNA: TGTGCCAGCAGTTTAACTTCAGTTAATGGCTACACCTTC; CDR3 protein: CASSLTSVNGYTF
J gene: TRBJ1-1; V gene: TRBV12-3/TRBV12-4; D gene: NA; clone size: many; CDR3 DNA: TGTGCCAGCACCGGGCGGGGGGCCACTGAAGCTTTCTTT; CDR3 protein: CASTGRGATEAFF
J gene: TRBJ2-7; V gene: TRBV7-6; D gene: TRBD2; clone size: NA; CDR3 DNA: TGTGCCAGCAGCTTAGGGACTAGCGGGAGCGAGCAGTACTTC; CDR3 protein: CASSLGTSGSEQYF
J gene: TRBJ1-4; V gene: TRBV12-3/TRBV12-4; D gene: NA; clone size: NA; CDR3 DNA: TGTGCCAGCAGTTTAGTAGGGGCCGGGGAAAAACTGTTTTTT; CDR3 protein: CASSLVGAGEKLFF
J gene: TRBJ1-2; V gene: TRBV4-1; D gene: NA; clone size: many; CDR3 DNA: TGCGCCAGCAGCCATTATGGCACAGGCCTTAACTATGGCTACACCTTC; CDR3 protein: CASSHYGTGLNYGYTF
J gene: TRBJ2-7; V gene: TRBV10-3; D gene: NA; clone size: many; CDR3 DNA: TGTGCCATCGGCGGGGAAGCCTACGAGCAGTACTTC; CDR3 protein: CAIGGEAYEQYF
J gene: TRBJ2-6; V gene: TRBV12-3/TRBV12-4; D gene: TRBD1; clone size: many; CDR3 DNA: TGTGCCAGCAGTCCCCGGGACAGGGTTTTCGCCGGGGCCAACGTCCTGACTTTC; CDR3 protein: CASSPRDRVFAGANVLTF
J gene: TRBJ1-1; V gene: TRBV7-9; D gene: NA; clone size: many; CDR3 DNA: TGTGCCAGCAGCTTTGACACTGAAGCTTTCTTT; CDR3 protein: CASSFDTEAFF
J gene: TRBJ1-1; V gene: TRBV28; D gene: NA; clone size: many; CDR3 DNA: TGTGCCAGCAGTTTATTTCAGTTGACTGAAGCTTTCTTT; CDR3 protein: CASSLFQLTEAFF
J gene: TRBJ2-3; V gene: TRBV4-3; D gene: NA; clone size: many; CDR3 DNA: TGCGCCAGCAGCCAATTCGAGCGGAGCACAGATACGCAGTATTTT; CDR3 protein: CASSQFERSTDTQYF
J gene: TRBJ2-2; V gene: TRBV9; D gene: NA; clone size: few; CDR3 DNA: TGTGCCAGCAGACTAGGGTCACTAGATAGCACCGGGGAGCTGCTTTTT; CDR3 protein: CASRLGSLDSTGELLF
J gene: TRBJ1-5; V gene: TRBV4-1; D gene: NA; clone size: few; CDR3 DNA: TGCGCCAGCAGCCAAGATGAAAGGGGCGCGCAGCCCCAGCATTTT; CDR3 protein: CASSQDERGAQPQHF
J gene: TRBJ2-3; V gene: TRBV4-3; D gene: NA; clone size: many; CDR3 DNA: TGCGCCAGCAGCCAAGACCGCGCAGCCCTGTCAGATACGCAGTATTTT; CDR3 protein: CASSQDRAALSDTQYF
J gene: TRBJ1-5; V gene: TRBV28; D gene: NA; clone size: many; CDR3 DNA: TGTGCCAGCAGTGACAGTCGACCGATCAATCAGCCCCAGCATTTT; CDR3 protein: CASSDSRPINQPQHF
J gene: TRBJ1-1; V gene: TRBV7-9; D gene: NA; clone size: many; CDR3 DNA: TGTGCCAGCAGCTGGCGACAGACTAACACTGAAGCTTTCTTT; CDR3 protein: CASSWRQTNTEAFF
J gene: TRBJ2-7; V gene: TRBV3-1; D gene: NA; clone size: few; CDR3 DNA: TGTGCCAGCAGCCAAGACCGGAGTGCTGGCTACGAGCAGTACTTC; CDR3 protein: CASSQDRSAGYEQYF
J gene: TRBJ2-7; V gene: TRBV19; D gene: NA; clone size: many; CDR3 DNA: TGTGCCAGTAGTATAAGTCAGGCGTCCTACGAGCAGTACTTC; CDR3 protein: CASSISQASYEQYF
J gene: TRBJ2-5; V gene: TRBV28; D gene: NA; clone size: many; CDR3 DNA: TGTGCCAGCAGTTTTTCCCGACAGACAGTACAAGAGACCCAGTACTTC; CDR3 protein: CASSFSRQTVQETQYF
J gene: TRBJ2-1; V gene: TRBV7-9; D gene: TRBD1; clone size: NA; CDR3 DNA: TGTGCCAGCAGCCCGGGGACAGGGGGCTGGGACAATGAGCAGTTCTTC; CDR3 protein: CASSPGTGGWDNEQFF
J gene: TRBJ2-5; V gene: TRBV9; D gene: NA; clone size: few; CDR3 DNA: TGTGCCAGCAGCGTAGGTGCCAGGGTGTCAGAGACCCAGTACTTC; CDR3 protein: CASSVGARVSETQYF
J gene: TRBJ1-5; V gene: TRBV6-5; D gene: TRBD1; clone size: NA; CDR3 DNA: TGTGCCAGCAGTCAAGCGTGGACAGGGGCAAGCAATCAGCCCCAGCATTTT; CDR3 protein: CASSQAWTGASNQPQHF
J gene: TRBJ2-2; V gene: TRBV19; D gene: NA; clone size: NA; CDR3 DNA: TGTGCCAGTAGTATTTTGGCAGTGAGCACCGGGGAGCTGTTTTTT; CDR3 protein: CASSILAVSTGELFF
J gene: TRBJ2-3; V gene: TRBV5-4; D gene: TRBD2; clone size: many; CDR3 DNA: TGTGCCAGCAGCCTCGGACTAGCGGGAGGTACAGATACGCAGTATTTT; CDR3 protein: CASSLGLAGGTDTQYF
J gene: TRBJ2-7; V gene: TRBV7-9; D gene: NA; clone size: many; CDR3 DNA: TGTGCCAGCAGCCCCACACGGGGCAGGGCCCACGAGCAGTACTTC; CDR3 protein: CASSPTRGRAHEQYF
J gene: TRBJ2-3; V gene: TRBV19; D gene: TRBD1; clone size: NA; CDR3 DNA: TGTGACAGCCAAAACAGGGGGCTCGTGGATACGCAGTATTTT; CDR3 protein: CDSQNRGLVDTQYF
J gene: TRBJ2-1; V gene: TRBV6-1; D gene: NA; clone size: many; CDR3 DNA: TGTGCCAGCCTACCAAGCCCCGCAGAATCGTTCGGGGATGAGCAGTTCTTC; CDR3 protein: CASLPSPAESFGDEQFF
J gene: TRBJ2-3; V gene: TRBV9; D gene: NA; clone size: NA; CDR3 DNA: TGTGCCAGCAGCCTTAGCGAAAGGGGGACAGATACGCAGTATTTT; CDR3 protein: CASSLSERGTDTQYF
J gene: TRBJ2-6; V gene: TRBV28; D gene: NA; clone size: many; CDR3 DNA: TGTGCCAGCAAATCCTCTGGGGCCAACGTCCTGACTTTC; CDR3 protein: CASKSSGANVLTF
J gene: TRBJ2-3; V gene: TRBV20-1; D gene: NA; clone size: NA; CDR3 DNA: TGCAGTGCTAAAGAGAATGGGGGGCGGACAGATACGCAGTATTTT; CDR3 protein: CSAKENGGRTDTQYF
J gene: TRBJ2-3; V gene: TRBV4-1; D gene: TRBD1; clone size: NA; CDR3 DNA: TGCGCCAGCAGCCAATTCGCAGGGGGCGGCACAGATACGCAGTATTTT; CDR3 protein: CASSQFAGGGTDTQYF
J gene: TRBJ2-5; V gene: TRBV28; D gene: NA; clone size: few; CDR3 DNA: TGTGCCAGCAGTTCCGGGTTCCACCGGGAGACCCAGTACTTC; CDR3 protein: CASSSGFHRETQYF